This T cell receptor (beta chain) was documented in a study of tissue T cells after allogeneic stem cell transplantation. About this clone itself: Its antigen is currently unknown. The germline and genes are mouse ones. The read falls 1 residue short of the CDR3 end, and the missing part is taken from the germline J gene.

Sequencing used immunoSEQ multiplex PCR; TCRdb keeps in-frame clones, though not all of them. The sample lists about 17,000 clones, 60% to 75% occurring once. The study's findings and limits: Limitations included a small, clinically heterogeneous cohort and limited sampling depth.

V lost 3 bases, J lost 2 bases, and 1 base stayed unmatched. CDR3 length equals 15 residues. The germline V gene has CDR1 NSHNY and CDR2 SYGAGN. The rearrangement uses TRBV13-1 and TRBJ2-1, with 11 bases lining up with TRBD2. The source of this sequence is a female BALB/c mouse in good health. MHC haplotype of the strain: H2-d. Input material: spleen. The CDR3 DNA, read in part, is TGTGCCAGCAGTGGGGGACTGGGGGACTATGCTGAGCAGTTC. It is translated as CASSGGLGDYAEQF. The CDR3 as a whole reads CASSGGLGDYAEQFF.